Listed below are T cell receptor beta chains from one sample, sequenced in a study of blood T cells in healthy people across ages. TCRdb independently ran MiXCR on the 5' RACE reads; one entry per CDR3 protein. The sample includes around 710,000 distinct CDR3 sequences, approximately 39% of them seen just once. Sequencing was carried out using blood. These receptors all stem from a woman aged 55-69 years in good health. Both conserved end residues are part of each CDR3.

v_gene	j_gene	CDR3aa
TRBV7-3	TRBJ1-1	CASSPGTGIHTEAFF
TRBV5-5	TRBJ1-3	CASSLRPTEYSGNTIYF
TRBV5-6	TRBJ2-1	CASSRTSGGFSEQFF
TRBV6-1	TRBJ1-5	CASERDRAGNQPQHF
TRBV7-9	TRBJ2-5	CASSLARTWGGSVEETQYF
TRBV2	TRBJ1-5	CASRPGSGGQPQHF
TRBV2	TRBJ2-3	CASRAGTSRRTDTQYF
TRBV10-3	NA	CAISESNAPSGTQYF
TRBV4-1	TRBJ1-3	CASSRRPEQGNTIYF
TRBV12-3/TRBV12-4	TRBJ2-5	CASSSISGGGSETQYF
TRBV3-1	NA	CASSPPSSYNEQYF
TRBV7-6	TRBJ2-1	CASSLAGVAYYNEQFF
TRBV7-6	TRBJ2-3	CASSLAWEDTQYF
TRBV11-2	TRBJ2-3	CASSLAPTADTQYF
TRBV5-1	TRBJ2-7	CASSLGVVNEQYF
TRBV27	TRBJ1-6	CASRTTGNNSPLHF
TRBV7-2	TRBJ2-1	CASSSKSVGLAGMGYEFF
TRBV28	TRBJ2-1	CASSSTVYEQFF
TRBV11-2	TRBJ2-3	CASSARVDYLSTDTQYF
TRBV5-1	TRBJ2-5	CASSSGTSDQETQYF
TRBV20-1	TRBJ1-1	CSVTGGSTEAFF
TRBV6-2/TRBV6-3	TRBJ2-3	CASSYPLDRGSSTDTQYF
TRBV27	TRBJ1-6	CASSSLQGGNSPLHF
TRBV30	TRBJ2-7	CAWKGQGGSYEQYF
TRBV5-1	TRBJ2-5	CASRYNVLNGEETQYF